One sample yielded the 8 T cell receptor beta chains listed below, sequenced in a study of T-cell memory formation after mild COVID-19. TCRdb reanalysed the 5' RACE reads using MiXCR and keeps one entry per CDR3 protein. Seen here are 470,000 or so distinct CDR3 sequences, about 20% observed once, and the top ten hold about a fifth. Material: PBMCs or a T cell subset sorted from them (not recorded which). Source of these receptors: a man in his late teens or twenties who had mild COVID-19 (a few samples of this study predate the infection). Cell type and time point are not known.

Worth noting for this clonotype: The junction departs from germline at one end; a sequencing error may be responsible. This rearrangement joins TRBV12-3 or TRBV12-4 to TRBJ2-3; D gene unclear. The CDR3 spans 10 residues. The CDR3: CASSLLPLNF. CDR3 bases: TGTGCCAGCAGTTTACTCCCGCTGAATTTT.

There are a few counts of this clonotype. This chain uses TRBV21-1 with TRBJ2-1. TRBV21-1 is noted as a pseudogene. This CDR3 is 17 amino acids long. This chain's CDR3 is CASSKALRGSSYNEQFF. The CDR3 DNA reads as TGTGCCAGCAGCAAAGCGCTTCGCGGAAGCTCCTACAATGAGCAGTTCTTC.

This clonotype has more than one count but fewer than ten. The rearrangement joins TRBV5-1 to TRBJ2-5; the D gene could be TRBD1 or TRBD2 (5 bases each). In germline, CDR1 is SGHRS, CDR2 YFSETQ. Trimming pared 0 bases from V and 5 bases from J, leaving 14 bases between. This CDR3 comprises 15 residues. The CDR3 reads CASSLGPGSYETQYF. The CDR3 region has the DNA TGCGCCAGCAGCTTGGGGCCAGGGAGTTATGAGACCCAGTACTTC.

The rearrangement links TRBV10-3 to TRBJ2-1; a possible D gene is TRBD2 (6 bases). CDR1 and CDR2 from the germline V gene are ENHRY and SYGVKD. V was shortened by 8 bases and J by 5 bases, with 19 bases between the two germline ends. The length of the CDR3 is 15 residues. CDR3 coding DNA: TGTGCCATCGGGGAGGTCGAGCAGGCTAACAATGAGCAGTTCTTC. This encodes CAIGEVEQANNEQFF.

The chain has TRBV20-1 and TRBJ2-1; 7 bases are a match to TRBD2. The CDR3 has 12 amino acids. V dropped 4 bases and J dropped 8; count of bases not matched to a gene: 5. Germline V lookup: CDR1 DFQATT, CDR2 SNEGSKA (reference sequence). As DNA, the CDR3 is TGCAGTGCTACAACGGGGGGAGATGAGCAGTTCTTC. It yields the protein CSATTGGDEQFF.

The table lists this clonotype with a few counts. This chain uses TRBV5-1 with TRBJ2-3; unclear D gene. The germline V gene encodes CDR1 SGHRS and CDR2 YFSETQ. Trimming shortened V by 3 bases and J by 5 bases, and 10 bases separated the two germline ends. The CDR3 is 13 residues long. The chain's CDR3 is CASSSPAVDTQYF. CDR3 nucleotides: TGCGCCAGCAGCTCCCCAGCTGTAGATACGCAGTATTTT.

This clonotype was detected only a few times. The CDR3 protein is CSASPLIAAQETQYF. The DNA of the CDR3 is TGCAGTGCTAGTCCCCTGATAGCGGCCCAAGAGACCCAGTACTTC. This rearrangement joins TRBV20-1 to TRBJ2-5, with D possibly matching TRBD2 (6 bases). The CDR3 is made up of 15 amino acids. From germline, CDR1 is DFQATT and CDR2 SNEGSKA (reference sequence). V was trimmed by 3 bases and J by 1 base, leaving 15 bases between them.

This clonotype was seen only a few times. The chain links TRBV7-9 to TRBJ1-4, with D possibly matching TRBD1 (6 bases). The CDR3 extends over 14 amino acids. V was shortened by 8 bases and J by 8 bases, with 18 bases between the two germline ends. Germline loops: CDR1 SEHNR, CDR2 FQNEAQ (reference sequence). In nucleotides, the CDR3 is TGTGCCAGCGCAATGTGGGCAGGGGAGGAAAAACTGTTTTTT. It translates to CASAMWAGEEKLFF.